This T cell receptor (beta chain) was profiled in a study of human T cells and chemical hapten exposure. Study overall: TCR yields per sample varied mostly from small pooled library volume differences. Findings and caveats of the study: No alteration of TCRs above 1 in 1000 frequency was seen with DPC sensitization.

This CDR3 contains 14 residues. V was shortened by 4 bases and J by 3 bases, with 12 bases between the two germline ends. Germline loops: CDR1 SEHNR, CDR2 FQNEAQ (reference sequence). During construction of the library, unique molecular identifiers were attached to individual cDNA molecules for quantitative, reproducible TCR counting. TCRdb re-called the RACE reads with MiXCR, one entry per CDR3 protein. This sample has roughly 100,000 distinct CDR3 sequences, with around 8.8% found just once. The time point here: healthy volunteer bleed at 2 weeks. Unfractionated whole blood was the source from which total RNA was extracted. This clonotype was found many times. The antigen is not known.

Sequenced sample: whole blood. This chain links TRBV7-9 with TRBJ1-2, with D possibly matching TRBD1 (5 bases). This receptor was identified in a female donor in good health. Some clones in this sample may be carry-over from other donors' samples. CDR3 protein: CASSSDSIYYGYTF. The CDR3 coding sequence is TGTGCCAGCAGCTCCGACAGCATCTACTATGGCTACACCTTC.